This entry concerns a single T cell receptor beta chain. Primary, local recurrence and metastasis osteosarcoma tumors were taken after treatment from poor-prognosis patients. The data derive from a study of the immune and genomic landscape of osteosarcoma. As for the study in general: Patients had high-grade osteosarcoma, aged about 5-81 at diagnosis.

Profiled with immunoSEQ multiplex PCR; TCRdb holds only in-frame clones, not every one. This table has about 10,000 clones, over 55% appearing once. This CDR3 has 15 residues. The ends lost 10 bases at V and 5 bases at J; junction bases unmatched: 16. Germline loops: CDR1 MNHEY, CDR2 SMNVEV (reference sequence). The sequence was obtained from a human donor with osteosarcoma. The source material was osteosarcoma tumor tissue from the lung. The chain combines TRBV27 with TRBJ2-7, with 8 bases matching TRBD2. This CDR3 reads CATSLSRTSIHEQYF. The DNA of the CDR3 is TGTGCCACCTCCTTGAGTCGGACTAGCATCCACGAGCAGTACTTC.